This T cell receptor beta chain is from a study of vaccination and CD4 T cells after COVID-19. Across the study: Nasal swab PCR had shown SARS-CoV-2 positivity in the convalescent patients (roughly 10 mild cases, one severe case). Participants were given two doses of BNT162b2 or mRNA-1273 vaccine. A median of approximately 75 days (range 14 to 241) separated dose two from the taking of post-vaccine samples. The study, taken as a whole, reports: The median proportion of reactive clones detected only post-vaccination in convalescent patients was about 87%.

Comments on this clonotype: What it binds is not known.

TCRdb fed the PCR reads into MiXCR, producing one record per CDR3 protein. This sample carries 20,000 to 25,000 distinct CDR3 sequences, approximately 57% of them seen once, and the ten largest clones take around 0.94%. V gave up 5 bases and J gave up 7 bases, with 6 bases separating them. The CDR3 covers 11 residues. CDR1 MNHEY and CDR2 SVGEGT come from the germline V gene. The V and J genes are TRBV6-2 or TRBV6-3 and TRBJ2-1, with D possibly matching TRBD2 (5 bases). The TCR originated in a human donor who had recovered from COVID-19. The starting material was CD4+ T cells from blood, obtained before SARS-CoV-2 vaccination. The chain's CDR3 is CASSRTNEQFF. The DNA for the CDR3 is TGTGCCAGCAGTCGGACTAATGAGCAGTTCTTC.